This TCR beta chain was identified in a study of breast tumors, draining lymph nodes, adjacent tissues. In this sample, this clonotype turned up many times. What it recognizes is unknown. Study results and caveats: Tumor TCR diversity was below lymph nodes but above nontumor tissue. The data were judged consistent with most tumor T cells coming from lymph node and expanding in tumor.

CDR3 size: 12 residues. In germline, CDR1 is MNHNS, CDR2 SASEGT. The V gene lost 3 bases and the J gene lost 6 bases, with 9 bases spanning the gap. Samples came from axillary lymph nodes draining the breast cancer. TCRdb recomputed calls from the multiplex PCR reads with MiXCR, one row per CDR3 protein. The sample yields approximately 180,000 distinct CDR3 sequences, about 30% seen once. The clonotype was recovered from a female donor with breast cancer. Some clones in this sample may be carry-over from other donors' samples. This sequence joins TRBV6-1 and TRBJ2-7; perhaps TRBD1 as D (6 bases). Sequenced material: axillary lymph node tissue. The CDR3 nucleotides are TGTGCCAGCAGTGAGGGGGCCCGCGAGCAGTACTTC. Amino acid sequence: CASSEGAREQYF.